Below are 3 T cell receptor beta chains sequenced from a single sample in a study of high-grade serous ovarian cancer treatment subgroups. Tumor samples were obtained before definitive surgery or chemotherapy. Sequenced by immunoSEQ multiplex PCR; TCRdb stores in-frame clones only, minus some. The table includes around 4,800 clones, under 80% detected once. The sample consisted of tumor tissue. These receptors originate from a human donor with high-grade serous ovarian cancer.

This clone was counted a single time. V is TRBV18 and J is TRBJ1-2; no definite D call. The CDR3 is made up of 14 amino acids. Germline CDR1 reads KGHSH; CDR2 reads LQKENI. V was clipped by 2 bases and J by 8 bases, with 15 bases between them. The CDR3 here is CASSPSGVGIGYTF. CDR3 nucleotide sequence: TGTGCCAGCTCACCAAGTGGCGTCGGGATAGGCTACACCTTC. The whole variable domain, remainder taken from reference TRBV18 and TRBJ1-2, is NAGVMQNPRHLVRRRGQEARLRCSPMKGHSHVYWYRQLPEEGLKFMVYLQKENIIDESGMPKERFSAEFPKEGPSILRIQQVVRGDSAAYFCASSPSGVGIGYTFGSGTRLTVV.

V and J are TRBV11-3 and TRBJ2-2; D gene ambiguous. V was shortened by 2 bases and J by 4 bases, with 8 bases between the two germline ends. This CDR3 is 14 amino acids long. The germline gives CDR1 SGHNT, CDR2 YENEEA. The CDR3 nucleotides are TGTGCCAGCAGCTTATCTTACCTCACCGGGGAGCTGTTTTTT. The encoded protein is CASSLSYLTGELFF.

The genes are TRBV10-3 and TRBJ2-7; D is ambiguous. The CDR3 is 11 amino acids. Germline lookup yields CDR1 ENHRY and CDR2 SYGVKD. Trimming cost V 0 bases and J 12 bases, with 9 bases left between them. CDR3 sequence: CAISESFLMYF. The CDR3 nucleotides are TGTGCCATCAGTGAGTCCTTTTTAATGTACTTC.